The rows below give T cell receptor beta chains drawn from one sample of a study of blood T cell repertoires in COVID-19. Repertoires were generated with immunoSEQ multiplex PCR, while TCRdb's copy carries only in-frame clones and drops some. Here the sample spans under 130,000 clones, 75% to 90% being singletons. Sample: peripheral blood. These TCRs come from a woman of 80 years or more with acute or convalescent COVID-19. Each CDR3 is given with its conserved first and last residue. Each record gives: D gene, V gene, J gene, clone size, CDR3 protein, CDR3 DNA. A D gene is named only where the DNA matches it firmly. Size is omitted from some rows. Given values are once, few, many or a class for expanded clones.

TRBD2	TRBV4-1	TRBJ2-3	NA	CASSSGGTQYF	TGCGCCAGCAGCTCGGGAGGTACGCAGTATTTT
NA	TRBV29-1	TRBJ1-3	NA	CSVDLSGSGNTIYF	TGCAGCGTTGATTTGTCAGGGTCCGGAAACACCATATATTTT
NA	TRBV29-1	TRBJ2-3	NA	CSAVQTTDTQYF	TGCAGCGCCGTACAAACCACAGATACGCAGTATTTT
NA	TRBV4-3	TRBJ2-2	NA	CASSQAGTPRDGELFF	TGCGCCAGCAGCCAAGCGGGGACACCTAGGGACGGGGAGCTGTTTTTT
TRBD1	TRBV10-2	TRBJ1-5	NA	CASGTGNQPQHF	TGCGCCAGTGGGACAGGAAATCAGCCCCAGCATTTT
NA	TRBV30	TRBJ2-3	few	CAWSLGLGTQYF	TGTGCCTGGAGTCTTGGCCTAGGTACGCAGTATTTT
TRBD1	TRBV5-5	TRBJ1-2	NA	CASSQGQGLIHGYTF	TGTGCCAGCAGCCAGGGACAGGGCCTAATCCATGGCTACACCTTC
TRBD1	TRBV6-2/TRBV6-3	TRBJ2-4	NA	CASSYSTGQGALYIQYF	TGTGCCAGCAGTTACTCGACGGGACAGGGGGCTCTGTACATTCAGTACTTC
TRBD1	TRBV5-1	TRBJ2-7	NA	CASSLAGTGGFDEQYF	TGCGCCAGCAGCTTGGCCGGGACAGGGGGCTTCGACGAGCAGTACTTC
TRBD1	TRBV2	TRBJ1-2	NA	CASQGGTGGGYTF	TGTGCCAGCCAGGGCGGGACAGGGGGAGGCTACACCTTC
NA	TRBV29-1	TRBJ1-1	NA	CSVEGWVPGVRNTEAFF	TGCAGCGTTGAAGGCTGGGTTCCGGGAGTGAGGAACACTGAAGCTTTCTTT
TRBD1	TRBV4-3	TRBJ2-2	NA	CASSQGTGSSTGELFF	TGCGCCAGCAGCCAAGGGACAGGGTCGAGCACCGGGGAGCTGTTTTTT
NA	TRBV6-2/TRBV6-3	TRBJ2-5	NA	CASSSLETQYF	TGTGCCAGCAGTTCCCTTGAGACCCAGTACTTC
TRBD1	TRBV29-1	TRBJ1-1	once	CSAGQVNTEAFF	TGCAGCGCGGGACAGGTGAACACTGAAGCTTTCTTT
TRBD2	TRBV7-2	TRBJ2-7	NA	CASRSSGNSYEQYF	TGTGCCAGCAGATCTAGCGGAAACTCCTACGAGCAGTACTTC
NA	TRBV7-2	TRBJ1-4	few	CASSLGVRGDEKLFF	TGTGCCAGCAGCTTAGGCGTCAGGGGAGATGAAAAACTGTTTTTT
NA	TRBV9	TRBJ2-5	NA	CASSGGGSGFQETQYF	TGTGCCAGCAGCGGAGGAGGCTCCGGATTCCAAGAGACCCAGTACTTC
TRBD2	TRBV4-1	TRBJ2-3	NA	CASSQSPLQRGLSTDTQYF	TGCGCCAGCAGCCAAAGCCCTCTCCAGCGGGGGTTGAGCACAGATACGCAGTATTTT
NA	TRBV11-2	TRBJ2-2	NA	CASSSGLPYTGELFF	TGTGCCAGCAGTTCGGGACTCCCTTACACCGGGGAGCTGTTTTTT
NA	TRBV11-2	TRBJ1-1	NA	CASSSREGSEAFF	TGTGCCAGCAGCTCTAGGGAGGGTTCTGAAGCTTTCTTT
NA	TRBV4-3	TRBJ1-2	NA	CASSQDRLGVYGYTF	TGCGCCAGCAGCCAAGATCGCTTAGGGGTCTATGGCTACACCTTC
NA	TRBV29-1	TRBJ1-1	NA	CSAFRGGDTEAFF	TGCAGCGCGTTCCGTGGTGGAGACACTGAAGCTTTCTTT
NA	TRBV24-1	TRBJ1-5	NA	CATSDRTWGDQPQHF	TGTGCCACCAGTGACCGCACTTGGGGGGATCAGCCCCAGCATTTT
TRBD1	TRBV3-1/TRBV3-2	TRBJ1-6	NA	CASSQPGGNSPLHF	TGTGCCAGCAGCCAACCAGGGGGTAATTCACCCCTCCACTTT
TRBD1	TRBV9	TRBJ2-1	NA	CASSQRGTGRYNEQFF	TGTGCCAGCAGCCAGCGAGGGACAGGACGATACAATGAGCAGTTCTTC
TRBD2	TRBV9	TRBJ2-3	NA	CASSVEARGVSDTQYF	TGTGCCAGCAGCGTAGAAGCGCGGGGGGTCTCGGATACGCAGTATTTT